The 20 T cell receptor beta chains presented below share a single source sample, sequenced in a study of cytomegalovirus exposure and HLA in healthy donors. The PCR contained 60 Vbeta and 13 Jbeta primers. Measured with immunoSEQ multiplex PCR; TCRdb has only the in-frame clones, and not every one. The sample has 55,000 to 80,000 clones; approximately 75% are singletons. Sequencing input: PBMCs. The receptors were gathered from a man aged 50 or older in good health and CMV-seropositive.

The V and J genes are TRBV6-5 and TRBJ1-2, with 9 bases that match TRBD1. The germline V gene has CDR1 MNHEY and CDR2 SVGAGI. Trimming at V came to 5 bases and at J to 2 bases, leaving 3 bases not matched to a gene. The CDR3 is 14 amino acids. This CDR3 is CASSPTGGNYGYTF. CDR3 bases: TGTGCCAGCAGTCCGACAGGGGGAAACTATGGCTACACCTTC.

The chain is built from TRBV7-2 and TRBJ2-3, with 14 bases identical to TRBD2. Germline assignment: CDR1 SGHTA and CDR2 FQGNSA. The CDR3 contains 19 residues. V dropped 5 bases and J dropped 2; count of bases not matched to a gene: 12. In DNA form, the CDR3 reads TGTGCCAGCAGCCTGGGCGGGACTAGCGGGGGCCTTCTCACAGATACGCAGTATTTT. It specifies CASSLGGTSGGLLTDTQYF.

CDR3 loop: CASRPDRGYGNTIYF. In nucleotides, the CDR3 is TGCGCCAGCAGACCCGACAGGGGGTACGGAAACACCATATATTTT. This rearrangement joins TRBV5-1 to TRBJ1-3; 9 positions agree with TRBD1. The CDR3 sequence is 15 residues long. V trimming: 5 bases; J trimming: 4 bases; junction bases outside the gene matches: 7. Germline V CDR1 and CDR2: SGHRS, YFSETQ.

This clone was counted only a few times. Lacking the conserved final phenylalanine or tryptophan, this CDR3 likely reflects a read error. This chain uses TRBV27 with TRBJ1-2; D might be TRBD1 (5 bases). CDR3 length: 15 residues. CDR1 and CDR2 (germline): MNHEY, SMNVEV (reference sequence). The CDR3 loop is CASSLAIGGDYGYTC. Here the CDR3 DNA reads TGTGCCAGCAGTTTGGCCATTGGGGGGGATTATGGTTACACCTGC.

J is TRBJ2-5 and V is TRBV27, with 8 bases that match TRBD1. Germline CDR1 MNHEY, CDR2 SMNVEV (reference sequence). V was pared by 3 bases and J by 4 bases, with 4 bases of the junction left unmatched. The CDR3 sequence is 14 residues long. CDR3 sequence reads: CASSLMGTGETQYF. The CDR3 nucleotides read TGTGCCAGCAGTTTGATGGGGACAGGAGAGACCCAGTACTTC.

This rearrangement joins TRBV6-1 to TRBJ1-5; D uncertain. Trimming removed 7 bases at V and 4 bases at J, with 11 bases between. The germline CDR1 and CDR2 sequences are MNHNS and SASEGT. The CDR3 consists of 13 residues. CDR3 bases: TGTGCCAGCAAGGAAACAGTAAATCAGCCCCAGCATTTT. It yields the protein CASKETVNQPQHF.

The rearrangement links TRBV11-2 to TRBJ2-1; TRBD2 matches 9 bases. The V and J ends lost 2 bases and 3 bases, in that order; junction bases with no gene match: 5. The CDR3 runs to 16 residues. In germline, CDR1 is SGHAT, CDR2 FQNNGV. In DNA form, the CDR3 reads TGTGCCAGCAGCTTATCTAGGCGGGAGGGCTACAATGAGCAGTTCTTC. As protein: CASSLSRREGYNEQFF.

The rearrangement links TRBV7-2 to TRBJ1-1; possibly TRBD1 for D (5 bases). The CDR3 contains 15 residues. V was cut by 7 bases and J by 4 bases, with 19 bases left in between. CDR1 and CDR2 from the germline V gene are SGHTA and FQGNSA. This CDR3 is CASNRLGGSSTEAFF. In DNA form, the CDR3 reads TGTGCCAGCAACCGGTTGGGGGGAAGTAGCACTGAAGCTTTCTTT.

This clone showed up just once. The chain couples TRBV7-2 to TRBJ2-7; 8 positions agree with TRBD1. CDR3 size: 16 residues. The V gene's germline CDR1 is SGHTA and CDR2 FQGNSA. V lost 4 bases to trimming and J lost 3 bases; unmatched junction nucleotides: 11. CDR3 sequence: CASSSGPGQVNYEQYF. The DNA of the CDR3 is TGTGCCAGCAGCTCCGGCCCGGGACAGGTGAACTACGAGCAGTACTTC.

This chain joins TRBV7-9 and TRBJ1-2; 10 bases fit TRBD1. The junction had 8 bases not matched to a gene; V was cut back by 5 bases and J by 5 bases. The germline V gene encodes CDR1 SEHNR and CDR2 FQNEAQ (reference sequence). The CDR3 covers 15 residues. The CDR3 reads CASSPGTGVRYGYTF. CDR3 nucleotide sequence: TGTGCCAGCAGCCCCGGGACAGGGGTTCGGTATGGCTACACCTTC.

V and J are TRBV7-9 and TRBJ1-5; 7 positions match TRBD1. The length of the CDR3 is 15 residues. V lost 3 bases, J lost 4 bases, and 6 bases stayed unmatched. Germline CDR1 is SEHNR and CDR2 is FQNEAQ (reference sequence). For the CDR3, the DNA is TGTGCCAGCAGCTTTGGCAGGGGGTTGAATCAGCCCCAGCATTTT. It translates to CASSFGRGLNQPQHF.

The rearrangement links TRBV5-1 to TRBJ2-2; maybe TRBD2 (5 bases). Germline loops: CDR1 SGHRS, CDR2 YFSETQ. This CDR3 region has 16 residues. With 4 bases removed from V and 4 bases from J, the gap between germline ends came to 17 bases. In DNA, the CDR3 is TGCGCCAGCAGCCCCCCCGGTTGGGGAGCCACCGGGGAGCTGTTTTTT. Amino acid sequence: CASSPPGWGATGELFF. Full variable domain (missing parts from reference TRBV5-1 and TRBJ2-2): KAGVTQTPRYLIKTRGQQVTLSCSPISGHRSVSWYQQTPGQGLQFLFEYFSETQRNKGNFPGRFSGRQFSNSRSEMNVSTLELGDSALYLCASSPPGWGATGELFFGEGSRLTVL.

The chain couples TRBV9 to TRBJ1-1, with D possibly being TRBD1 (6 bases). Germline V gene lookup returns CDR1 SGDLS and CDR2 YYNGEE. V was trimmed by 2 bases and J by 3 bases, leaving 14 bases between them. This CDR3 comprises 15 residues. For the CDR3, the DNA is TGTGCCAGCAGCGTGAGCAGGGGCGCGGACACTGAAGCTTTCTTT. Amino acid sequence: CASSVSRGADTEAFF.

The chain combines TRBV30 with TRBJ1-1; 7 bases line up with TRBD1. The V segment lost 1 base and the J segment 5 bases; nucleotides outside the gene matches: 10. CDR1 GTSNPN and CDR2 SVGIG come from the germline V gene (reference sequence). There are 15 residues in the CDR3. The CDR3 here is CAWSDPTGFGTEAFF. The CDR3 region has the DNA TGTGCCTGGAGTGATCCGACAGGGTTTGGGACTGAAGCTTTCTTT. The whole variable domain, filled in from reference TRBV30 and TRBJ1-1, reads SQTIHQWPATLVQPVGSPLSLECTVEGTSNPNLYWYRQAAGRGLQLLFYSVGIGQISSEVPQNLSASRPQDRQFILSSKKLLLSDSGFYLCAWSDPTGFGTEAFFGQGTRLTVV.

The sample holds one count of this clone. This chain connects TRBV10-2 to TRBJ2-7; tentative D call: TRBD1 (5 bases). CDR3 length: 15 amino acids. Deletions cut 0 bases from V and 5 bases from J, with 14 bases between. Germline V gene lookup returns CDR1 WSHSY and CDR2 SAAADI. CDR3 in amino acids: CASSESGHSTHEQYF. The DNA of the CDR3 is TGCGCCAGCAGTGAGTCCGGACACTCAACCCACGAGCAGTACTTC.

Note on this clone: This sample includes further DNA sequences coding for the same CDR3. The V and J genes are TRBV5-1 and TRBJ2-7; TRBD1 aligns across 8 bases. Germline V gene data show CDR1 as SGHRS and CDR2 as YFSETQ. The CDR3 contains 14 residues. V was pared by 4 bases and J by 2 bases, with 5 bases of the junction left unmatched. Written as DNA, the CDR3 is TGCGCCAGCAGCCCCGGGACAGGTACCTACGAGCAGTACTTC. This translates into CASSPGTGTYEQYF.

The V and J genes are TRBV6-1 and TRBJ2-5; TRBD2 aligns across 13 bases. V lost 6 bases and J lost 5; bases outside the gene matches: 6. CDR3 length: 15 residues. Germline V lookup: CDR1 MNHNS, CDR2 SASEGT. The CDR3 DNA sequence: TGTGCCAGCAGAGAACTAGCGGGAGGGACGGAGACCCAGTACTTC. Its translation is CASRELAGGTETQYF.

This clone was counted a single time. The same CDR3 arises from other DNA sequences in this sample as well. The V gene is TRBV7-2, the J gene TRBJ1-1; 7 bases line up with TRBD1. CDR1 SGHTA and CDR2 FQGNSA come from the germline V gene. Germline trimming cut 3 bases from V and 1 base from J; bases unmatched to any gene: 2. The CDR3 has 14 amino acids. The CDR3 here is CASSFDRANTEAFF. The CDR3 DNA is TGTGCCAGCAGCTTCGACAGGGCGAACACTGAAGCTTTCTTT.

J is TRBJ1-2 and V is TRBV7-9; a weak D match, TRBD1 (5 bases). This CDR3 spans 18 amino acids. Deletions cut 0 bases from V and 1 base from J, with 18 bases between. Germline V lookup: CDR1 SEHNR, CDR2 FQNEAQ (reference sequence). The CDR3 region has the DNA TGTGCCAGCAGCTTAGCATCGCCAGGGAGGGGAAGTAACTATGGCTACACCTTC. Amino acids: CASSLASPGRGSNYGYTF.

A few counts support this clone. V usage is TRBV5-5 and J usage is TRBJ2-3, with 7 bases matching TRBD1. CDR3 length: 14 amino acids. Trimming cost V 2 bases and J 2 bases; bases outside gene matches: 2. The V gene's germline CDR1 is SGHKS and CDR2 YYEKEE (reference sequence). The CDR3 DNA reads as TGTGCCAGCAGCTTAACAGGGGCCACAGATACGCAGTATTTT. It encodes CASSLTGATDTQYF. Full variable domain (outside the CDR3, taken from reference TRBV5-5 and TRBJ2-3): DAGVTQSPTHLIKTRGQQVTLRCSPISGHKSVSWYQQVLGQGPQFIFQYYEKEERGRGNFPDRFSARQFPNYSSELNVNALLLGDSALYLCASSLTGATDTQYFGPGTRLTVL.